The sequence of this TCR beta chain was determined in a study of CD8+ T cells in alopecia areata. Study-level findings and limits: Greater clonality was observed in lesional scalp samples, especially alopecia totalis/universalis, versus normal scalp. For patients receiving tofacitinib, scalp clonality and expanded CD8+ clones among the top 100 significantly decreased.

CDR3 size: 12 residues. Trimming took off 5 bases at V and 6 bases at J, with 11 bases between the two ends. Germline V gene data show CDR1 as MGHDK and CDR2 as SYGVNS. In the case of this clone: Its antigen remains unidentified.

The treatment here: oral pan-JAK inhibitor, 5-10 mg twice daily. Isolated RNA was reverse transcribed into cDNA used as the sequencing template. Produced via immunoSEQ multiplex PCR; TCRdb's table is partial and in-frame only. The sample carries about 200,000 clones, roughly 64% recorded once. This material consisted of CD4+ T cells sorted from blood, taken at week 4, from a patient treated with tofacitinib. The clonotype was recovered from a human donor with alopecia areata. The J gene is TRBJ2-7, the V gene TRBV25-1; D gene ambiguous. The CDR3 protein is CASSPGFGEQYF. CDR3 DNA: TGTGCCAGCAGTCCCGGGTTCGGCGAGCAGTACTTC.